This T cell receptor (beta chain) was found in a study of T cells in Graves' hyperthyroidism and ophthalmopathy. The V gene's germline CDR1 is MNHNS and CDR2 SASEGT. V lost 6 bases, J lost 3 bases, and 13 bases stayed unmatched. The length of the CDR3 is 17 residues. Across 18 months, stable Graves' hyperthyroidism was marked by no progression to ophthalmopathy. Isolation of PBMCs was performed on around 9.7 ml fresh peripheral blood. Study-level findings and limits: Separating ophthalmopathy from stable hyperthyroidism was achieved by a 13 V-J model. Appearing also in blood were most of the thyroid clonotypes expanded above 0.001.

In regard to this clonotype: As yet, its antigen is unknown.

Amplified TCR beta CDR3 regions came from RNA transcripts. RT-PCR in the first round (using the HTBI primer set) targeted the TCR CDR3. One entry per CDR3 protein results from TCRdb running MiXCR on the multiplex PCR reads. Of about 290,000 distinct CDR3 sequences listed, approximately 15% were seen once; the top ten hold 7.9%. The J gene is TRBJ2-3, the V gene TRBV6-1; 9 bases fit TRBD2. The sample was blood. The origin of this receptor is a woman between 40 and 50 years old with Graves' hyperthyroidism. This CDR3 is CASRARGGESLTDTQYF. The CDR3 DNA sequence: TGTGCCAGCAGGGCACGCGGGGGGGAATCTCTTACAGATACGCAGTATTTT.